These T cell receptor beta chains were read from a single sample in a study of blood T cell repertoires in COVID-19. Measured with immunoSEQ multiplex PCR; TCRdb has only the in-frame clones, and not every one. The sample consists of around 400,000 clones, approximately 89% of them appearing once. The sequencing sample was made of PBMCs or T cells enriched from blood (not recorded which). These receptors were taken from a woman aged 40 to 55 who had been exposed to COVID-19. CDR3s include the opening cysteine and the closing phenylalanine or tryptophan. Each record gives: J gene, clone size, V gene, D gene, CDR3 DNA, CDR3 protein. A D gene is named only where the DNA matches it firmly. Not all rows give a size; the values are once, few, many and, for expanded clones, a class.

j_gene: TRBJ1-4; abundance: NA; v_gene: TRBV5-1; d_gene: NA; CDR3nt: TGCGCCCGCAGCCCGGCGGGGGGGAGGGGAGTTCGTCAGTTGGGTGAAAAACTGTTTTTT; CDR3aa: CARSPAGGRGVRQLGEKLFF
j_gene: TRBJ2-5; abundance: NA; v_gene: TRBV7-9; d_gene: NA; CDR3nt: TGTGCCAGCAGCTTCAGCGGTAGACAAGAGACCCAGTACTTC; CDR3aa: CASSFSGRQETQYF
j_gene: TRBJ1-5; abundance: NA; v_gene: TRBV27; d_gene: TRBD1; CDR3nt: TGTGCCAGCAGTTTCGGTGCGACAGGGGGCTTGAGCAATCAGCCCCAGCATTTT; CDR3aa: CASSFGATGGLSNQPQHF
j_gene: TRBJ1-1; abundance: NA; v_gene: TRBV2; d_gene: TRBD1; CDR3nt: TGTGCCAGCAGCCCGTACGGACAGGGGGGAGTAGCTTTCTTT; CDR3aa: CASSPYGQGGVAFF
j_gene: TRBJ1-4; abundance: NA; v_gene: TRBV6-4; d_gene: NA; CDR3nt: TGTGCCAGTCAATCCCTGCCTACAGGGCCAAATGAAAAACTGTTTTTT; CDR3aa: CASQSLPTGPNEKLFF
j_gene: TRBJ2-7; abundance: NA; v_gene: TRBV18; d_gene: TRBD1; CDR3nt: TGTGCCAGCTCACCGGGACAGGCGAGAGGAGAGCAGTACTTC; CDR3aa: CASSPGQARGEQYF
j_gene: TRBJ2-5; abundance: NA; v_gene: TRBV18; d_gene: NA; CDR3nt: TGTGCCAGCTCACCACCAGTATGGGCGAAAGAGACCCAGTACTTC; CDR3aa: CASSPPVWAKETQYF
j_gene: TRBJ1-1; abundance: few; v_gene: TRBV6-5; d_gene: NA; CDR3nt: TGTGCCAGCAGTCCTCGGGGGGGAAGGAACACTGAAGCTTTCTTT; CDR3aa: CASSPRGGRNTEAFF
j_gene: TRBJ2-1; abundance: NA; v_gene: TRBV28; d_gene: NA; CDR3nt: TGTGCCAGCAGCCCCGGTACTAATGAGCAGTTCTTC; CDR3aa: CASSPGTNEQFF
j_gene: TRBJ2-7; abundance: NA; v_gene: TRBV19; d_gene: TRBD2; CDR3nt: TGTGCCAGTAGTATCCCCTTAGCGGGAGGACAGAACGAGCAGTACTTC; CDR3aa: CASSIPLAGGQNEQYF
j_gene: TRBJ1-2; abundance: NA; v_gene: TRBV10-2; d_gene: NA; CDR3nt: TGCGCCAGCAGTGAAGTAGGCAGGGCTAACTATGGCTACACCTTC; CDR3aa: CASSEVGRANYGYTF
j_gene: TRBJ2-5; abundance: NA; v_gene: TRBV18; d_gene: TRBD1; CDR3nt: TGTGCCAGCTCATCGGGACAGGGTGTAATGGAGACCCAGTACTTC; CDR3aa: CASSSGQGVMETQYF
j_gene: TRBJ2-1; abundance: NA; v_gene: TRBV5-1; d_gene: TRBD1; CDR3nt: TGCGCCAGCAGCGGAGGACAGGGTGGGGATGAGCAGTTCTTC; CDR3aa: CASSGGQGGDEQFF
j_gene: TRBJ1-2; abundance: NA; v_gene: TRBV19; d_gene: NA; CDR3nt: TGTGCCAGTAGTATACTTCGAGCACAGGGAATCTATGGCTACACCTTC; CDR3aa: CASSILRAQGIYGYTF
j_gene: TRBJ2-2; abundance: NA; v_gene: TRBV12-5; d_gene: TRBD2; CDR3nt: TGTGCTAGTGGTTTGGTAGCGGGAGCCGGGGAGCTGTTTTTT; CDR3aa: CASGLVAGAGELFF
j_gene: TRBJ1-3; abundance: NA; v_gene: TRBV6-4; d_gene: NA; CDR3nt: TGTGCCAGCAGTGGTAGGGGCCCCTCACCTCTTAGCTCTGGAAACACCATATATTTT; CDR3aa: CASSGRGPSPLSSGNTIYF
j_gene: TRBJ1-2; abundance: NA; v_gene: TRBV15; d_gene: NA; CDR3nt: TGTGCCACCAGCAGAGAAACAGGATTGGGCTACACCTTC; CDR3aa: CATSRETGLGYTF
j_gene: TRBJ2-7; abundance: NA; v_gene: TRBV18; d_gene: TRBD1; CDR3nt: TGTGCCAGCTCACAGGGACAGGGGACCTACGAGCAGTACTTC; CDR3aa: CASSQGQGTYEQYF
j_gene: TRBJ1-4; abundance: once; v_gene: TRBV19; d_gene: TRBD1; CDR3nt: TGTGCCAGTAGTCCGGGACAGGGCTCTGAAAAACTGTTTTTT; CDR3aa: CASSPGQGSEKLFF
j_gene: TRBJ2-1; abundance: NA; v_gene: TRBV4-3; d_gene: TRBD2; CDR3nt: TGCGCCAGCAGCCAGGTGGTCGGACTAGCGGGAGGGCCGAGCTACAATGAGCAGTTCTTC; CDR3aa: CASSQVVGLAGGPSYNEQFF
j_gene: TRBJ2-1; abundance: NA; v_gene: TRBV19; d_gene: NA; CDR3nt: TGTGCCAGTAGTATGGTCGGCAATGAGCAGTTCTTC; CDR3aa: CASSMVGNEQFF
j_gene: TRBJ1-2; abundance: NA; v_gene: TRBV11-3; d_gene: NA; CDR3nt: TGTGCCAGCAGCATGACTCTTCAGCGGGCATATGGCTACACCTTC; CDR3aa: CASSMTLQRAYGYTF
j_gene: TRBJ2-5; abundance: NA; v_gene: TRBV7-9; d_gene: NA; CDR3nt: TGTGCCAGCAGCTTACAGGGTTGGGTCCAAGAGACCCAGTACTTC; CDR3aa: CASSLQGWVQETQYF
j_gene: TRBJ1-1; abundance: NA; v_gene: TRBV19; d_gene: TRBD1; CDR3nt: TGTGCCAGTAGTCCCCAGGGACAGAGGAACACTGAAGCTTTCTTT; CDR3aa: CASSPQGQRNTEAFF
j_gene: TRBJ2-3; abundance: once; v_gene: TRBV24-1; d_gene: NA; CDR3nt: TGTGCCACCAGTGTTAGTAGTGCAGATACGCAGTATTTT; CDR3aa: CATSVSSADTQYF
j_gene: TRBJ1-1; abundance: NA; v_gene: TRBV19; d_gene: NA; CDR3nt: TGTGCCAGTAGTAAGGGGTGGGGAGGCACTGAAGCTTTCTTT; CDR3aa: CASSKGWGGTEAFF
j_gene: TRBJ2-7; abundance: NA; v_gene: TRBV11-3; d_gene: TRBD2; CDR3nt: TGTGCCAGCAGCTTAGTGTTGGCGGGAGGAGGGTACGAGCAGTACTTC; CDR3aa: CASSLVLAGGGYEQYF
j_gene: TRBJ2-5; abundance: once; v_gene: TRBV7-3; d_gene: TRBD2; CDR3nt: TGTGCCAGCAGCCGCTTAGCGGGAGCTGGGGAGACCCAGTACTTC; CDR3aa: CASSRLAGAGETQYF
j_gene: TRBJ1-1; abundance: NA; v_gene: TRBV6-1; d_gene: NA; CDR3nt: TGTGCCAGCAGTGAACGCTCGGACATATTTCTACAGAACACTGAAGCTTTCTTT; CDR3aa: CASSERSDIFLQNTEAFF
j_gene: TRBJ2-2; abundance: NA; v_gene: TRBV3-1/TRBV3-2; d_gene: TRBD2; CDR3nt: TGTGCCAGCAGCCCGGGACTATCGAACACCGGGGAGCTGTTTTTT; CDR3aa: CASSPGLSNTGELFF
j_gene: TRBJ2-5; abundance: NA; v_gene: TRBV5-6; d_gene: TRBD2; CDR3nt: TGTGCCAGCAGCTGGAGGACTAGCGGGAGTAAGGAGACCCAGTACTTC; CDR3aa: CASSWRTSGSKETQYF
j_gene: TRBJ2-7; abundance: NA; v_gene: TRBV18; d_gene: NA; CDR3nt: TGTGCCAGCTCACCACGAAACCAGGGCGACGAGCAGTACTTC; CDR3aa: CASSPRNQGDEQYF
j_gene: TRBJ1-6; abundance: NA; v_gene: TRBV5-4; d_gene: NA; CDR3nt: TGTGCCAGCAGCTTGGGGGGGGTCTATAATTCACCCCTCCACTTT; CDR3aa: CASSLGGVYNSPLHF
j_gene: TRBJ1-1; abundance: NA; v_gene: TRBV18; d_gene: NA; CDR3nt: TGTGCCAGCTCACTAGTCCCGCAGGGGTCGGGGAACACTGAAGCTTTCTTT; CDR3aa: CASSLVPQGSGNTEAFF
j_gene: TRBJ2-7; abundance: NA; v_gene: TRBV9; d_gene: NA; CDR3nt: TGTGCCAGCAGCGTAGATGGAGTAGGAACGGACGAGCAGTACTTC; CDR3aa: CASSVDGVGTDEQYF
j_gene: TRBJ1-1; abundance: NA; v_gene: TRBV5-4; d_gene: NA; CDR3nt: TGTGCCAGCAGCCCCCCGGGACAGAACACTGAAGCTTTCTTT; CDR3aa: CASSPPGQNTEAFF
j_gene: TRBJ2-2; abundance: NA; v_gene: TRBV27; d_gene: NA; CDR3nt: TGTGCCAGCAAACGGACCGGGGAGCTGTTTTTT; CDR3aa: CASKRTGELFF
j_gene: TRBJ1-1; abundance: NA; v_gene: TRBV3-1/TRBV3-2; d_gene: NA; CDR3nt: TGTGCCAGCAGCCATGCTCAGGCCCGGAACACTGAAGCTTTCTTT; CDR3aa: CASSHAQARNTEAFF
j_gene: TRBJ2-3; abundance: NA; v_gene: TRBV2; d_gene: TRBD2; CDR3nt: TGTGCCAGCAGCGGGACTAGCGGGGGGATACGCACAGATACGCAGTATTTT; CDR3aa: CASSGTSGGIRTDTQYF
j_gene: TRBJ1-4; abundance: NA; v_gene: TRBV19; d_gene: NA; CDR3nt: TGTGCCAGTAGTAGCCCCCAGGGAATGGGTGAAAAACTGTTTTTT; CDR3aa: CASSSPQGMGEKLFF
j_gene: TRBJ2-5; abundance: NA; v_gene: TRBV9; d_gene: TRBD1; CDR3nt: TGTGCCAGCAGCCCCCGGGACAGGGGAGAGACCCAGTACTTC; CDR3aa: CASSPRDRGETQYF
j_gene: TRBJ1-4; abundance: NA; v_gene: TRBV24-1; d_gene: NA; CDR3nt: TGTGCCACCAGTGACCCGGGACTAGGGACTGAAAAACTGTTTTTT; CDR3aa: CATSDPGLGTEKLFF
j_gene: TRBJ2-1; abundance: once; v_gene: TRBV10-1; d_gene: TRBD2; CDR3nt: TGCGCCAGCAGTGAGAGGCGGGGGACCTACAATGAGCAGTTCTTC; CDR3aa: CASSERRGTYNEQFF
j_gene: TRBJ2-2; abundance: NA; v_gene: TRBV5-1; d_gene: TRBD2; CDR3nt: TGCGCCAGCAGCACCCCCCAAGCGGGGGGACTCACTGGGGAGCTGTTTTTT; CDR3aa: CASSTPQAGGLTGELFF
j_gene: TRBJ2-6; abundance: NA; v_gene: TRBV7-3; d_gene: NA; CDR3nt: TGTGCCAGCAGCACTAGACAGGGAGGCTCTGGGGCCAACGTCCTGACTTTC; CDR3aa: CASSTRQGGSGANVLTF
j_gene: TRBJ2-1; abundance: NA; v_gene: TRBV9; d_gene: NA; CDR3nt: TGTGCCAGCAGCGTAGGGGCGATTTGGCGGGCCCAAAACGTTGAGCAGTTCTTC; CDR3aa: CASSVGAIWRAQNVEQFF
j_gene: TRBJ1-1; abundance: once; v_gene: TRBV10-3; d_gene: NA; CDR3nt: TGTGCCATCAGTTTAGCTCGGGACACTGAAGCTTTCTTT; CDR3aa: CAISLARDTEAFF
j_gene: TRBJ1-2; abundance: NA; v_gene: TRBV12-5; d_gene: NA; CDR3nt: TGTGCTAGTGGTTTGGGCGGGCAGACGCAGGATGGCTACACCTTC; CDR3aa: CASGLGGQTQDGYTF
j_gene: TRBJ1-3; abundance: NA; v_gene: TRBV3-1/TRBV3-2; d_gene: NA; CDR3nt: TGTGCCAGCAGCCAAGACACAGTCTCTGGAAACACCATATATTTT; CDR3aa: CASSQDTVSGNTIYF
j_gene: TRBJ1-2; abundance: NA; v_gene: TRBV27; d_gene: TRBD1; CDR3nt: TGTGCCAGCAGTCCATCCGGGACAGGGGGCTATGGCTACACCTTC; CDR3aa: CASSPSGTGGYGYTF
j_gene: TRBJ1-5; abundance: NA; v_gene: TRBV30; d_gene: TRBD1; CDR3nt: TGTGCCTGGAGTGGGGGGACAGGGGGCGGTCAGCCCCAGCATTTT; CDR3aa: CAWSGGTGGGQPQHF